This T cell receptor beta chain was identified during a study of early T cells in non-severe SARS-CoV-2 infection. For the study at large: Bulk RNA from unsorted whole blood was sequenced; chains were unpaired.

Germline CDR1 and CDR2: SGHVS and FQNEAQ. This CDR3 region has 18 residues. J was trimmed by 0 bases and V by 5 bases; bases with no gene match: 9. Individually, cDNA molecules had unique molecular identifiers attached to them. TCRdb itself ran the 5' RACE reads through MiXCR, one entry per CDR3 protein. The top ten clones hold around 5.8% of a sample with tens of thousands of distinct CDR3 sequences, approximately 14% of them seen once. This clonotype was found many times. Its target is not known. Study findings and constraints: Matching with VDJdb favored anti-spike CD8 responses (missing private and CD4 specificities).

The J gene is TRBJ2-3, the V gene TRBV7-8; 12 positions match TRBD2. This sequence originates from an adult who was a healthcare worker with PCR-confirmed SARS-CoV-2 infection or an uninfected control (not recorded which). The specimen was whole blood. CDR3 sequence: CASSLRLAGALSTDTQYF. CDR3 nucleotide sequence: TGTGCCAGCAGCCTCCGACTAGCGGGGGCCCTAAGCACAGATACGCAGTATTTT.